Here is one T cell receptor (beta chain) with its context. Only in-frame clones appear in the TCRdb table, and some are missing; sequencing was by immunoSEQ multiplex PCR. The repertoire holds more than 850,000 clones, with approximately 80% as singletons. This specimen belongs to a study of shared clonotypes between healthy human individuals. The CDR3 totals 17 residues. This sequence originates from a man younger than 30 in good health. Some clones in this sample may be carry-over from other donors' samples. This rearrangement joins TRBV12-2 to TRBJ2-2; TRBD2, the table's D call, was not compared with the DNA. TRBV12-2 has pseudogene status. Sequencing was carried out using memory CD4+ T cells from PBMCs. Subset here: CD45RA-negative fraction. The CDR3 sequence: CASRLAASGKYTGELFF. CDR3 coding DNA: TGTGCAAGTCGCTTAGCGGCTAGCGGAAAATACACCGGGGAGCTGTTTTTT.